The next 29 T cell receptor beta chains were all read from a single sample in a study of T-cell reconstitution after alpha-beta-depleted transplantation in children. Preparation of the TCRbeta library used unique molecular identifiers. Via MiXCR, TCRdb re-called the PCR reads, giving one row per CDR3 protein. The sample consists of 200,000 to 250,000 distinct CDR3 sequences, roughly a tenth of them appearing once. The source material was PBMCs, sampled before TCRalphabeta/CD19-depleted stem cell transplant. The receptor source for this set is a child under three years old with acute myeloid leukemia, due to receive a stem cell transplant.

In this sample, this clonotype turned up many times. CDR3 sequence reads: CASSYRGGYNEQFF. The CDR3 DNA sequence: TGTGCCAGCAGTTACCGGGGGGGATACAATGAGCAGTTCTTC. The chain combines TRBV6-5 with TRBJ2-1; 8 bases fit TRBD2. The germline V gene has CDR1 MNHEY and CDR2 SVGAGI. The CDR3 length is 14 residues. The junction had 1 base not matched to a gene; V was cut back by 2 bases and J by 4 bases.

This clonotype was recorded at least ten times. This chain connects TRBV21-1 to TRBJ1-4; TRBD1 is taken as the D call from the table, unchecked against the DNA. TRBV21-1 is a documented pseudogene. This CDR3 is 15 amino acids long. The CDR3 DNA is TGTGCCAGCAGCCCAGCCCCTGCAACTAATGAAAAACTGTTTTTT. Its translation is CASSPAPATNEKLFF.

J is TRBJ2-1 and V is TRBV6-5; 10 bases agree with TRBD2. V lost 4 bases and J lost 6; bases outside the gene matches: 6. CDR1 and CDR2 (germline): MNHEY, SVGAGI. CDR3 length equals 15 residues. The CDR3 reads CASSLTSGYGNEQFF. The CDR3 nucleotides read TGTGCCAGCAGTTTGACTAGCGGGTATGGCAATGAGCAGTTCTTC.

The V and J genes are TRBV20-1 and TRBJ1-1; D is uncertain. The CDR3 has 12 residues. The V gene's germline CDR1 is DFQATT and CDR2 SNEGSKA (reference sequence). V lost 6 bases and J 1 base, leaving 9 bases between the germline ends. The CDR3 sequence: CSAGPTNTEAFF. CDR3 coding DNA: TGCAGTGCCGGACCGACGAACACTGAAGCTTTCTTT.

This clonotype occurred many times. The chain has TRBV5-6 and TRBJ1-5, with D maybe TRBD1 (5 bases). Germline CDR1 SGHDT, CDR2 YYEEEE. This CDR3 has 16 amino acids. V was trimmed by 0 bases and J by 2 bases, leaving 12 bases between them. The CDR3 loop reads CASSLGGVGGNQPQHF. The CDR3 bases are TGTGCCAGCAGCTTGGGGGGGGTTGGCGGCAATCAGCCCCAGCATTTT.

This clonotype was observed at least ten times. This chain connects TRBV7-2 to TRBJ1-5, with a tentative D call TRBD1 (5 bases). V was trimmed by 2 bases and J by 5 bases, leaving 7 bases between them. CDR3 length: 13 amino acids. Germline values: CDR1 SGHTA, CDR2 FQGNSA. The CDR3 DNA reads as TGTGCCAGCAGCTTAATGGGGGATCAGCCCCAGCATTTT. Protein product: CASSLMGDQPQHF.

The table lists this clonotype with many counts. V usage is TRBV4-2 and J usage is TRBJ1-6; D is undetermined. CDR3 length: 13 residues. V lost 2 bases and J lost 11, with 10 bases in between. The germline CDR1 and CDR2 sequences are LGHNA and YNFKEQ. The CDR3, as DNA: TGTGCCAGCAGCCAATGGAGTGGAACACCCCTCCACTTT. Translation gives CASSQWSGTPLHF.

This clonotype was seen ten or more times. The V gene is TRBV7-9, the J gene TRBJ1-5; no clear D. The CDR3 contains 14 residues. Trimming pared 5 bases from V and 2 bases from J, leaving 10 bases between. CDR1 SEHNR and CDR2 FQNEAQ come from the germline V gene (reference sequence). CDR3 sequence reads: CASSPRKGNQPQHF. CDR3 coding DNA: TGTGCCAGCAGCCCCCGAAAGGGCAATCAGCCCCAGCATTTT.

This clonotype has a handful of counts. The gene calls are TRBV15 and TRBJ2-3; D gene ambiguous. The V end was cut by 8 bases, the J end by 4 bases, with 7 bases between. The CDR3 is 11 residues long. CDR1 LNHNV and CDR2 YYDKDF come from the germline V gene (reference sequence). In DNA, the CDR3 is TGTGCCACCTATATCGCAGATACGCAGTATTTT. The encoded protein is CATYIADTQYF.

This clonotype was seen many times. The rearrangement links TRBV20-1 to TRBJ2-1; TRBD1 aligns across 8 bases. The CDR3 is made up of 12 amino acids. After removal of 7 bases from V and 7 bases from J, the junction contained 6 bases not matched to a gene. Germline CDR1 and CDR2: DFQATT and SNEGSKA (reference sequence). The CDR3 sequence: CSVRTGLNEQFF. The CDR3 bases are TGCAGTGTCCGGACAGGGCTTAATGAGCAGTTCTTC.

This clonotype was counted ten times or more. The DNA for the CDR3 is TGCGCCAGCAGCTGGGGGACAGCCCAAGAGACCCAGTACTTC. Residues: CASSWGTAQETQYF. The chain carries TRBV5-1 and TRBJ2-5, with 7 bases lining up with TRBD1. The CDR3 is 14 amino acids. Germline V gives CDR1 SGHRS, CDR2 YFSETQ. The junction had 3 bases not matched to a gene; V was cut back by 3 bases and J by 1 base.

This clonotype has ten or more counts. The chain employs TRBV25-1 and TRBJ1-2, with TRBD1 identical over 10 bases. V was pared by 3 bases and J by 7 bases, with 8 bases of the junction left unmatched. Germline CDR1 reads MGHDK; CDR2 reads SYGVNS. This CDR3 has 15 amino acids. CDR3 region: CASSDDRGPLSGYTF. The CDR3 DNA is TGTGCCAGCAGTGATGACAGGGGGCCTTTGAGTGGCTACACCTTC.

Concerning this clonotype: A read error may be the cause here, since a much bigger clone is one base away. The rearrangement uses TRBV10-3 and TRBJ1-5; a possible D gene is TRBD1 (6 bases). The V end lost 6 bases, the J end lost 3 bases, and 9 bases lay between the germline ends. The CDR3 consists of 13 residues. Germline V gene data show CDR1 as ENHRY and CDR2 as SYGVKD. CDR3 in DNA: TGTGCCATCAGCGGGGACATCAATCAGCCCCAGCATTTT. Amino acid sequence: CAISGDINQPQHF.

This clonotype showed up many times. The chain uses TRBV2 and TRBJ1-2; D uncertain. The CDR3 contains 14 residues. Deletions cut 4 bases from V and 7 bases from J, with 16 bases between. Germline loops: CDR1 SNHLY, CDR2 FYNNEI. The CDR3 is CASSGKAYSFGYTF. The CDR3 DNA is TGTGCCAGCAGTGGAAAGGCCTATTCTTTTGGCTACACCTTC.

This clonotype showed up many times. CDR3 protein: CSARQTSVGKSSPLHF. The CDR3 DNA is TGCAGTGCTAGACAAACCTCGGTGGGCAAAAGTTCACCCCTCCACTTT. The chain couples TRBV20-1 to TRBJ1-6; D unresolved. Trimming took 2 bases from V and 9 from J, leaving 20 bases between them. There are 16 residues in the CDR3. Germline V gene data show CDR1 as DFQATT and CDR2 as SNEGSKA (reference sequence).

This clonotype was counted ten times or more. Here the CDR3 reads CASSFQPQETQYF. In DNA, the CDR3 is TGCGCCAGCAGCTTCCAGCCTCAAGAGACCCAGTACTTC. The gene calls are TRBV5-1 and TRBJ2-5; D gene unclear. This CDR3 is 13 amino acids long. V lost 2 bases, J lost 2 bases, and 7 bases lay in between. Germline V gene sequence: CDR1 SGHRS, CDR2 YFSETQ.

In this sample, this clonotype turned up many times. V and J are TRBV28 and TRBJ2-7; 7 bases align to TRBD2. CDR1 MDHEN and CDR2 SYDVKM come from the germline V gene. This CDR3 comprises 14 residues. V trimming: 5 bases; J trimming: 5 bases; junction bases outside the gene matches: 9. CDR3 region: CASSRTSRRDEQYF. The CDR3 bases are TGTGCCAGCAGTCGGACTAGTCGACGAGACGAGCAGTACTTC.

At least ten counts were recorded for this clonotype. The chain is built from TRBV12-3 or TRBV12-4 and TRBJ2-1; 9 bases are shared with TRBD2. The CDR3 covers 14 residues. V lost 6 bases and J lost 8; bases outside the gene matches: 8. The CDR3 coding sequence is TGTGCCAGCAGCCGAAGCGGGAGGATTTATGAGCAGTTCTTC. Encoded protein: CASSRSGRIYEQFF.

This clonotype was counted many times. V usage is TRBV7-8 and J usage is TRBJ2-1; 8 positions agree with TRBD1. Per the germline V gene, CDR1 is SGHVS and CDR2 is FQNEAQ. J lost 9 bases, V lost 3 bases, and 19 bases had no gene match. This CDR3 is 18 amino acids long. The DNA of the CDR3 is TGTGCCAGCAGCTTTAGAGGACAGGGAATTAGGTTGTTCGGTGAGCAGTTCTTC. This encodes CASSFRGQGIRLFGEQFF.

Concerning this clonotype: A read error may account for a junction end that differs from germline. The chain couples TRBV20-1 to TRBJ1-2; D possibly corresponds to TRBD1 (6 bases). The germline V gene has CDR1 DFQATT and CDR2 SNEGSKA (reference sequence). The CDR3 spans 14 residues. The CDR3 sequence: CSARPGTYSGGYPF. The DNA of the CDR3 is TGCAGTGCTCGACCCGGGACGTACTCTGGGGGCTACCCCTTC.

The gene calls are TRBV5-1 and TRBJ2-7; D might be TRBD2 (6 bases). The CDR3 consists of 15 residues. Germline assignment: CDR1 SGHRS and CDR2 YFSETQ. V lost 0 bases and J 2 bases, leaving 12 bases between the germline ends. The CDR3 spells CASSLVLGGTYEQYF. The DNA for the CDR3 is TGCGCCAGCAGCTTGGTTCTGGGGGGAACCTACGAGCAGTACTTC.

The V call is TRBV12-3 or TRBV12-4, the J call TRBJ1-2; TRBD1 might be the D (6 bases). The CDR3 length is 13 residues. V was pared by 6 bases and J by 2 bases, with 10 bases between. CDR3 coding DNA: TGTGCCAGCAGCACGCAGGGGAACTATGGCTACACCTTC. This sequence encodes CASSTQGNYGYTF.

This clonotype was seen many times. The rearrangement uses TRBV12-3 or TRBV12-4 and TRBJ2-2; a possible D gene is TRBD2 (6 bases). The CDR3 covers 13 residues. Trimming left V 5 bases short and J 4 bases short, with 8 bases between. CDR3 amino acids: CASSTGGTGELFF. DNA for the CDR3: TGTGCCAGCAGTACCGGGGGCACCGGGGAGCTGTTTTTT.

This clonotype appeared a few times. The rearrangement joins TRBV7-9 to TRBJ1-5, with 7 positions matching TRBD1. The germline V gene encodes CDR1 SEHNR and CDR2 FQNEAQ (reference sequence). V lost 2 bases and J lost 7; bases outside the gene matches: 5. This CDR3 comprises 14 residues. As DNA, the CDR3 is TGTGCCAGCAGCTTACAGGGGGATCGGCAGCCCCAGCATTTT. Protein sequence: CASSLQGDRQPQHF.

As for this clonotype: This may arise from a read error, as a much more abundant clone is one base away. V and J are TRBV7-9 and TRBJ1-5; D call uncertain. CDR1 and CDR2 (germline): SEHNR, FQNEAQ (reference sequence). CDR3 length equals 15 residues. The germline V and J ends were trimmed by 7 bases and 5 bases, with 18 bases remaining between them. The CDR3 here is CASTPTVNSDQPQHF. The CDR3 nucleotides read TGTGCCAGCACTCCCACGGTCAACTCGGATCAGCCCCAGCATTTT.

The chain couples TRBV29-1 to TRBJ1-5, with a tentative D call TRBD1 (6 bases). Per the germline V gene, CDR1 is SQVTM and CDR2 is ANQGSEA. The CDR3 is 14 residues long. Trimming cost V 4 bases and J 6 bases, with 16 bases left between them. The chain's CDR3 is CSVAARGRGQPQHF. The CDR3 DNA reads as TGCAGCGTTGCCGCTAGGGGCAGGGGTCAGCCCCAGCATTTT.

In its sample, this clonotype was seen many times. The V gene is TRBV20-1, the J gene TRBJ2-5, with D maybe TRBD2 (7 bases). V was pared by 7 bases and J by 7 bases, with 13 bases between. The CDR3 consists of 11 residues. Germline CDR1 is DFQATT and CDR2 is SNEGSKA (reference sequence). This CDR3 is CSVQGGGTQYF. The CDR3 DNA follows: TGCAGTGTTCAGGGAGGGGGGACCCAGTACTTC.

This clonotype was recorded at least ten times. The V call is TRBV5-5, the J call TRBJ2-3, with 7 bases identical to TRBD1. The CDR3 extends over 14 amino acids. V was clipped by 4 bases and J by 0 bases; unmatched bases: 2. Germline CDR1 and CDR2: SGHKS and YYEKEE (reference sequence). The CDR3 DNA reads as TGTGCCAGCAGCCGGACAGGTAGCACAGATACGCAGTATTTT. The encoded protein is CASSRTGSTDTQYF. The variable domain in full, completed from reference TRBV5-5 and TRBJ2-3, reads DAGVTQSPTHLIKTRGQQVTLRCSPISGHKSVSWYQQVLGQGPQFIFQYYEKEERGRGNFPDRFSARQFPNYSSELNVNALLLGDSALYLCASSRTGSTDTQYFGPGTRLTVL.

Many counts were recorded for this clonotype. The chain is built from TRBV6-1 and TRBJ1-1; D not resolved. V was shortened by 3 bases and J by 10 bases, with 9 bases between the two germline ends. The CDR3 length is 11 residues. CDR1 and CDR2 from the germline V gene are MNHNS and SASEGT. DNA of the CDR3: TGTGCCAGCAGTGAGAGGTTCCCAGCTTTCTTT. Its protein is CASSERFPAFF.